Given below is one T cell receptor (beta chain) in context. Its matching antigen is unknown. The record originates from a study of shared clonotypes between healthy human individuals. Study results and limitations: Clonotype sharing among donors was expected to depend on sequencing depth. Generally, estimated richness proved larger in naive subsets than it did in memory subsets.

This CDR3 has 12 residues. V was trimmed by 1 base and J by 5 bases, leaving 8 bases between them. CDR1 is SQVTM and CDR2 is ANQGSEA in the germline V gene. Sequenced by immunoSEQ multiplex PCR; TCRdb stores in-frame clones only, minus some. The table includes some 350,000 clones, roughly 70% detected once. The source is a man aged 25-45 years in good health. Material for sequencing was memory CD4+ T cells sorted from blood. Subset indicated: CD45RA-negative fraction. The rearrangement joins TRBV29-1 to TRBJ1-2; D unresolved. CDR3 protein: CSVEGRGYGYTF. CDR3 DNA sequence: TGCAGCGTTGAAGGTCGGGGATATGGCTACACCTTC.